These 3 T cell receptor beta chains were sequenced from one sample in a study of cytomegalovirus exposure and HLA in healthy donors. Assay used: immunoSEQ multiplex PCR; TCRdb lists only in-frame clones, some missing. The sample contains about 64,000 clones, around 95% of which appear only once. Input material: PBMCs. The receptors originated from a woman aged 18-29 years in good health and CMV-seropositive.

The genes are TRBV10-2 and TRBJ1-1; D remains ambiguous. V was clipped by 6 bases and J by 0 bases, with 14 bases between them. The V gene's germline CDR1 is WSHSY and CDR2 SAAADI. The CDR3 length is 15 residues. The CDR3 bases are TGCGCCAGCAGGGGTTGGGGAGACATGAACACTGAAGCTTTCTTT. Its protein is CASRGWGDMNTEAFF.

The J gene is TRBJ1-5, the V gene TRBV19; 8 bases agree with TRBD1. Germline loops: CDR1 LNHDA, CDR2 SQIVND (reference sequence). V lost 4 bases, J lost 0 bases, and 2 bases stayed unmatched. The CDR3 covers 15 residues. CDR3 nucleotides: TGTGCCAGTAGTACGGGACAGGTTAGCAATCAGCCCCAGCATTTT. It encodes CASSTGQVSNQPQHF.

The rearrangement uses TRBV7-9 and TRBJ1-1; D call uncertain. The ends were cut back, 1 base at V and 5 bases at J, with 14 bases in the middle. The CDR3 runs 15 residues. In germline, CDR1 is SEHNR, CDR2 FQNEAQ (reference sequence). The chain's CDR3 is CASSLGDGFRTEAFF. The CDR3 DNA is TGTGCCAGCAGCTTAGGAGACGGGTTTAGGACTGAAGCTTTCTTT.